The entry that follows covers one T cell receptor (beta chain) sequence. Its antigen is unidentified. Produced via immunoSEQ multiplex PCR; TCRdb's table is partial and in-frame only. The sample contains fewer than 300,000 clones, approximately 89% of which appear only once. Treatment indicated: some 20 received Ad26.COV2.S at low or high dose, single or two shots; 5 received placebo; per-sample allocation not given. After the first vaccine or placebo injection, samples were drawn on day 63. An Ad26 vector expressing Wuhan-strain SARS-CoV-2 spike served as the vaccine. This entry is derived from a study of Ad26.COV2.S vaccination and SARS-CoV-2 variants. Overall study context: The authors gave Ad26.COV2.S intramuscularly, either once or twice 56 days apart. Whole-study findings and limits: The TCR breadth and depth analyses may have produced an underestimate of total T cell responses.

Germline values: CDR1 LGHNA, CDR2 YSLEER. The CDR3 has 15 amino acids. The ends were cut back, 1 base at V and 2 bases at J, with 11 bases in the middle. This receptor was obtained from a person aged 18-65 years who received the Ad26.COV2.S COVID-19 vaccine or a placebo. Specimen: peripheral blood, collected in a trial of Ad26.COV2.S vaccine versus placebo. V gene TRBV4-3 combines with J gene TRBJ2-5; D is perhaps TRBD1 (6 bases). CDR3 DNA sequence: TGCGCCAGCAGCCAAGCGACAGGACCTCAAGAGACCCAGTACTTC. This encodes CASSQATGPQETQYF.